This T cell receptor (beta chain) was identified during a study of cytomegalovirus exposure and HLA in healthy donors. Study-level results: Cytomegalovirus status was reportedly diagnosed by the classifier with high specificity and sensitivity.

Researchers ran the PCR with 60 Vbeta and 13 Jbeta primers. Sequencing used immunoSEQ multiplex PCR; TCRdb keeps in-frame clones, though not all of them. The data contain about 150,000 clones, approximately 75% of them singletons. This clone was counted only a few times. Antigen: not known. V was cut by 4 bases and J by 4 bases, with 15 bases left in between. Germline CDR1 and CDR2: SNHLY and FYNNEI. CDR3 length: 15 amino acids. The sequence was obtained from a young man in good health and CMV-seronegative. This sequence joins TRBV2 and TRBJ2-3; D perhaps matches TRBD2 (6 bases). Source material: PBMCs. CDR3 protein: CASSGGDRGPDTQYF. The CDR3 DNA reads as TGTGCCAGCAGTGGGGGGGACCGGGGCCCAGATACGCAGTATTTT. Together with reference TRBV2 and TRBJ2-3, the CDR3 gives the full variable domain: EPEVTQTPSHQVTQMGQEVILRCVPISNHLYFYWYRQILGQKVEFLVSFYNNEISEKSEIFDDQFSVERPDGSNFTLKIRSTKLEDSAMYFCASSGGDRGPDTQYFGPGTRLTVL.